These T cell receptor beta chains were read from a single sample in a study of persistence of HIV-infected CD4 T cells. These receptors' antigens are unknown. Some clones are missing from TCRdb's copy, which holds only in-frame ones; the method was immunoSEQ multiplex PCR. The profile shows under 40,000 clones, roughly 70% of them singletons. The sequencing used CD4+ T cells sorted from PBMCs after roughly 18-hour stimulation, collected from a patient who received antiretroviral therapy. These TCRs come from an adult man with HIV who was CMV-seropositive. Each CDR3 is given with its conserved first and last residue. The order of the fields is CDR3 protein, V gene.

CASSLYRREGETQYF TRBV27
CASSQDSGRTGSPLHF TRBV4-1
CAWSVRSSSYNSPLHF TRBV30
CASSRTSGGARNEQFF TRBV4-1
CASNRQGNSNQPQHF TRBV28
CASSSGQGNTEAFF TRBV5-1
CASSLSRGAASANTEAFF TRBV5-4
CASSQGFGYTF TRBV3-1/TRBV3-2
CASSPYPGGNTIYF TRBV3-1/TRBV3-2
CATSVQGNEQFF TRBV24-1
CASSVREGTYEQYF TRBV2
CASSSSPGRANTGELFF TRBV5-1
CASTRQGKDQPQHF TRBV6-5
CASSYLQGTKNIQYF TRBV6-5
CASSPGQARTQHF TRBV27
CASSQGGGTEAFF TRBV3-1/TRBV3-2
CASSPGGTPSSYEQYF TRBV18
CASSYSGTITYNEQFF TRBV6-5
CATGGQGIVGYTF TRBV10-3
CSARRPDTQYF TRBV20-1
CASSQGRSGGASTNTQYF TRBV3-1/TRBV3-2
CASRDRVNSPLHF TRBV6-6
CSVRPGQNTEAFF TRBV29-1
CASSVSGAGEKLFF TRBV2
CASSQDAQVLNSPLHF TRBV3-1/TRBV3-2
CASRQGSTDTQYF TRBV3-1/TRBV3-2
CASGGGPYNEQFF TRBV2
CASSNRDQPRLFF TRBV12-3/TRBV12-4
CASSSLSATNEKLFF TRBV6-2/TRBV6-3
CASSLDWGGHSYNEQFF TRBV5-1
CASHRAGDTGELFF TRBV19
CASSYRTRVYNEQFF TRBV6-5
CASSPGNTYNEQFF TRBV6-5
CASSATGFTGELFF TRBV9
CASRSNTGELFF TRBV19
CASSYARNEQFF TRBV12-3/TRBV12-4
CASRKDRDSYNEQFF TRBV27
CASSPTGGREKLFF TRBV7-8
CASSNNYGYTF TRBV19
CASSIRGGQSSGANVLTF TRBV19
CASSPPAGSSGANVLTF TRBV18
CASGSAANYGYTF TRBV28
CASSPPRAGPGSGNTIYF TRBV18
CASSPGSNYGYTF TRBV18
CASSQGQGRSPLHF TRBV3-1/TRBV3-2
CASSPVGQVLYGYTF TRBV19
CASSSAYEQYF TRBV5-4
CVTGISNQPQHF TRBV28
CASSSLETNEKLFF TRBV11-2
CASSLSGRADQGAFF TRBV5-1
CASSTGGVNTEAFF TRBV19
CASSEMTLRQTTSGYTF TRBV6-1
CASSLGGRAEQYF TRBV28